A selection of T cell receptor beta chains follows, all from one sample in a study of low-dose radiotherapy and immunotherapy resistance in tumors. Each CDR3 protein gets one entry after TCRdb re-called the reads with MiXCR. This sample carries tens of thousands of distinct CDR3 sequences, over 15% of them seen once, and the ten largest clones take 2.8%. This specimen was PBMCs, taken before treatment. The receptors were sampled from a male donor with prostate cancer. Both conserved end residues are part of each CDR3. The order of the fields is J gene, V gene, clone size, D gene, CDR3 protein, CDR3 DNA. The D gene is left open where the match is weak. The size field is filled for only some rows; it gives once, few, many or a size class.

J: TRBJ1-2; V: TRBV2; size: many; D: .; CDR3: CASKVGVSTLGYTF; DNA: TGTGCCAGCAAGGTGGGCGTCTCGACCCTTGGCTACACCTTC
J: TRBJ2-2; V: TRBV6-6; size: many; D: .; CDR3: CASSYLQNTGELFF; DNA: TGTGCCAGCAGTTACTTGCAGAACACCGGGGAGCTGTTTTTT
J: TRBJ1-6; V: TRBV4-2; size: many; D: .; CDR3: CASSRTAPNSPLHF; DNA: TGTGCCAGCAGCCGCACCGCCCCTAATTCACCCCTCCACTTT
J: TRBJ2-3; V: TRBV14; size: many; D: TRBD1; CDR3: CASSQELQGSTDTQYF; DNA: TGTGCCAGCAGCCAAGAATTACAGGGGAGCACAGATACGCAGTATTTT
J: TRBJ2-1; V: TRBV2; size: many; D: .; CDR3: CARTAHTAGDEQFF; DNA: TGTGCCAGAACTGCTCACACCGCCGGTGATGAGCAGTTCTTC
J: TRBJ2-1; V: TRBV18; size: few; D: .; CDR3: CASSPLQGATRNEQFF; DNA: TGTGCCAGCTCACCGCTACAGGGCGCCACTAGGAATGAGCAGTTCTTC
J: TRBJ1-2; V: TRBV13; size: .; D: TRBD1; CDR3: CASSLGPSPGGYGYTF; DNA: TGTGCCAGCAGCTTAGGGCCTAGCCCAGGGGGCTATGGCTACACCTTC
J: TRBJ2-2; V: TRBV5-1; size: .; D: TRBD1; CDR3: CASSLTGDANTGELFF; DNA: TGCGCCAGCAGCTTGACAGGGGACGCGAACACCGGGGAGCTGTTTTTT
J: TRBJ2-1; V: TRBV5-1; size: many; D: TRBD1; CDR3: CASSLASGTGTPEQFF; DNA: TGCGCCAGCAGCTTGGCCTCCGGGACAGGGACCCCTGAGCAGTTCTTC
J: TRBJ1-1; V: TRBV5-4; size: .; D: .; CDR3: CASSLDGGRAFF; DNA: TGTGCCAGCAGCTTGGACGGGGGGAGAGCTTTCTTT
J: TRBJ2-5; V: TRBV7-8; size: many; D: .; CDR3: CASSLGGGNQETQYF; DNA: TGTGCCAGCAGCTTAGGAGGGGGGAATCAAGAGACCCAGTACTTC
J: TRBJ2-1; V: TRBV10-2; size: many; D: TRBD2; CDR3: CASTPVSLAGGIYNEQFF; DNA: TGCGCCAGCACTCCGGTCTCCCTAGCGGGGGGGATTTACAATGAGCAGTTCTTC
J: TRBJ2-7; V: TRBV6-6; size: many; D: TRBD2; CDR3: CASSEGLASSYEQYF; DNA: TGTGCCAGCTCCGAGGGACTAGCGAGCTCCTACGAGCAGTACTTC